One and the same sample provided the 32 T cell receptor beta chains below, sequenced in a study of blood T cell repertoires in COVID-19. Generated by immunoSEQ multiplex PCR, the TCRdb table keeps only in-frame clones and is missing some. Here the sample spans fewer than 250,000 clones, about 83% being singletons. The sample consisted of peripheral blood. All receptors derive from a woman in her fifties or sixties with acute or convalescent COVID-19.

CDR3 sequence: CASSSWRGGAAETQYF. CDR3 sequence (DNA): TGTGCCAGCAGTTCCTGGCGCGGGGGGGCCGCGGAGACCCAGTACTTC. The gene calls are TRBV6-5 and TRBJ2-5, with 9 nucleotides matching TRBD2. Germline lookup yields CDR1 MNHEY and CDR2 SVGAGI. CDR3 length equals 16 residues. Trimming cost V 4 bases and J 5 bases; bases outside gene matches: 11.

This chain links TRBV11-2 with TRBJ2-7, with D tentatively TRBD2 (5 bases). The germline V and J ends were trimmed by 5 bases and 6 bases, with 14 bases remaining between them. Germline values: CDR1 SGHAT, CDR2 FQNNGV. The length of the CDR3 is 13 residues. CDR3 protein: CASSVARAGEQYF. As DNA, the CDR3 is TGTGCCAGCAGCGTGGCGAGGGCCGGCGAGCAGTACTTC.

This chain connects TRBV15 to TRBJ1-4; perhaps TRBD1 as D (5 bases). CDR3 size: 14 residues. Trimming pared 3 bases from V and 8 bases from J, leaving 13 bases between. Germline V lookup: CDR1 LNHNV, CDR2 YYDKDF (reference sequence). In nucleotides, the CDR3 is TGTGCCACCAGCAGTTCAGGGTTAAAAGAAAAACTGTTTTTT. Translating it yields CATSSSGLKEKLFF.

The V gene is TRBV27, the J gene TRBJ2-1; 7 nucleotides match TRBD2. The CDR3 is made up of 13 amino acids. The junction had 14 bases not matched to a gene; V was cut back by 6 bases and J by 15 bases. Germline V lookup: CDR1 MNHEY, CDR2 SMNVEV (reference sequence). The CDR3 here is CASSLDWAGVRFF. The CDR3 DNA is TGTGCCAGCAGCCTAGATTGGGCGGGAGTGCGGTTCTTC.

The chain's CDR3 is CASSPTASNQPQHF. The CDR3 coding sequence is TGTGCCAGCAGCCCGACAGCTAGCAATCAGCCCCAGCATTTT. The chain carries TRBV7-2 and TRBJ1-5; D is possibly TRBD1 (5 bases). The germline V gene encodes CDR1 SGHTA and CDR2 FQGNSA. The CDR3 length is 14 residues. Trimming removed 5 bases from V and 0 bases from J, with 8 bases in between.

The rearrangement uses TRBV28 and TRBJ1-3; 8 bases line up with TRBD1. The trim removed 6 bases at V and 0 bases at J, leaving 10 bases unmatched. The length of the CDR3 is 17 residues. Germline V gene lookup returns CDR1 MDHEN and CDR2 SYDVKM. The CDR3 DNA reads TGTGCCAGCAGATACGACAGGGGACTGAGCTCTGGAAACACCATATATTTT. Residues: CASRYDRGLSSGNTIYF.

The V and J genes are TRBV30 and TRBJ2-1; no clear D gene. The CDR3 covers 12 residues. The V end was cut by 4 bases, the J end by 8 bases, with 12 bases between. In germline, CDR1 is GTSNPN, CDR2 SVGIG (reference sequence). The CDR3 DNA reads as TGTGCCTGGACTACGAGCCAGGATGAGCAGTTCTTC. It codes for CAWTTSQDEQFF.

In DNA, the CDR3 is TGTGCCAGCAGCCTCCGGGACAGGGTTGGTGAGACCCAGTACTTC. Its protein product is CASSLRDRVGETQYF. The V gene is TRBV5-5, the J gene TRBJ2-5, with 9 bases fitting TRBD1. CDR3 length equals 15 residues. The V gene's germline CDR1 is SGHKS and CDR2 YYEKEE (reference sequence). J lost 5 bases, V lost 4 bases, and 9 bases had no gene match.

The V and J genes are TRBV10-3 and TRBJ1-2; D perhaps matches TRBD1 (5 bases). V lost 6 bases, J lost 0 bases, and 11 bases lay in between. The germline gives CDR1 ENHRY, CDR2 SYGVKD. CDR3 length equals 14 residues. This CDR3 reads CAIRGGSANYGYTF. For the CDR3, the DNA is TGTGCCATCAGGGGGGGATCCGCTAACTATGGCTACACCTTC.

V gene TRBV11-2 combines with J gene TRBJ1-1; tentative D call: TRBD1 (6 bases). The CDR3 spans 14 residues. The ends were cut back, 1 base at V and 2 bases at J, with 8 bases in the middle. Per the germline V gene, CDR1 is SGHAT and CDR2 is FQNNGV. Here the CDR3 reads CASSLGTVNTEAFF. The CDR3 DNA follows: TGTGCCAGCAGCTTAGGGACAGTCAACACTGAAGCTTTCTTT.

This chain links TRBV5-6 with TRBJ2-7; weak D call: TRBD1 (6 bases). This CDR3 has 14 residues. The ends were cut back, 4 bases at V and 5 bases at J, with 16 bases in the middle. Germline CDR1 and CDR2: SGHDT and YYEEEE. CDR3 sequence reads: CASSDPNRVHEQYF. CDR3 in DNA: TGTGCCAGCAGCGACCCAAACAGGGTCCACGAGCAGTACTTC.

The chain combines TRBV11-3 with TRBJ2-1, with a weak D call TRBD2 (8 bases). The CDR3 is made up of 15 amino acids. The germline V gene encodes CDR1 SGHNT and CDR2 YENEEA. V lost 5 bases and J 2 bases, leaving 13 bases between the germline ends. Here the CDR3 DNA reads TGTGCCAGCAGCCCAGGGGGACTAGCCTACAATGAGCAGTTCTTC. Encoded protein: CASSPGGLAYNEQFF.

Written as DNA, the CDR3 is TGTGCCAGCAGCGTGCAGGGTGACCCCTACGAGCAGTACTTC. Translation gives CASSVQGDPYEQYF. V and J are TRBV9 and TRBJ2-7; possibly TRBD1 for D (5 bases). Per the germline V gene, CDR1 is SGDLS and CDR2 is YYNGEE. The V end was cut by 2 bases, the J end by 2 bases, with 11 bases between. This CDR3 is 14 amino acids long.

CDR3 amino acids: CASSSWLAGGSTDTQYF. The CDR3 region has the DNA TGTGCCAGCAGCTCATGGCTAGCGGGAGGGAGCACAGATACGCAGTATTTT. The rearrangement uses TRBV3-1 (or the pseudogene TRBV3-2) and TRBJ2-3, with TRBD2 matching 12 bases. CDR1 is LGHDT, CDR2 YNNKEL, per germline (reference sequence). V lost 5 bases, J lost 0 bases, and 6 bases stayed unmatched. The CDR3 has 17 amino acids.

The chain carries TRBV5-1 and TRBJ2-5; 10 nucleotides line up with TRBD2. This CDR3 is 16 amino acids long. Germline CDR1 reads SGHRS; CDR2 reads YFSETQ. Unmatched junction bases numbered 6, after V lost 0 bases and J lost 4 bases. This chain's CDR3 is CASSLDASGGRETQYF. In nucleotides, the CDR3 is TGCGCCAGCAGCTTGGATGCTAGCGGGGGCAGAGAGACCCAGTACTTC.

The rearrangement uses TRBV18 and TRBJ2-7; 8 bases agree with TRBD1. Trimming at V came to 3 bases and at J to 4 bases, leaving 8 bases not matched to a gene. The CDR3 totals 15 residues. Germline-derived CDR1 and CDR2 are KGHSH and LQKENI. CDR3 DNA: TGTGCCAGCTCACCTACAGGACAGGGACAATACGAGCAGTACTTC. As protein: CASSPTGQGQYEQYF.

This clone was seen once. V gene TRBV4-1 combines with J gene TRBJ1-1; a weak D match, TRBD1 (5 bases). V dropped 6 bases and J dropped 0 bases, with 8 bases sitting between them. CDR3 length: 13 amino acids. The germline V gene encodes CDR1 MGHRA and CDR2 YSYEKL. In DNA, the CDR3 is TGCGCCAGCAGAGGAGGGGTGAACACTGAAGCTTTCTTT. This gives the protein CASRGGVNTEAFF.

The chain recombines TRBV30 with TRBJ1-2; D is possibly TRBD1 (5 bases). Trimming shortened V by 0 bases and J by 3 bases, and 8 bases separated the two germline ends. Per germline, CDR1 GTSNPN and CDR2 SVGIG (reference sequence). The CDR3 is 13 amino acids. The CDR3, as DNA: TGTGCCTGGAGTGTTGGGGGGGACTATGGCTACACCTTC. It specifies CAWSVGGDYGYTF.

The CDR3 DNA reads as TGTGCCATCAGTGAGTCAAGTAAGGTTCTAGCGGGAGCCATAGATACGCAGTATTTT. Translating it yields CAISESSKVLAGAIDTQYF. The rearrangement links TRBV10-3 to TRBJ2-3; 10 nucleotides align to TRBD2. V dropped 0 bases and J dropped 5; count of bases not matched to a gene: 14. This CDR3 is built from 19 residues. Germline CDR1 is ENHRY and CDR2 is SYGVKD.

This chain links TRBV3-1 (or the pseudogene TRBV3-2) with TRBJ1-2; no reliable D call. This CDR3 comprises 12 residues. Trimming took 4 bases from V and 4 from J, leaving 7 bases between them. Looked up from germline, CDR1 is LGHDT and CDR2 is YNNKEL (reference sequence). CDR3 sequence (DNA): TGTGCCAGCAGCCCAGCGGGCTATGGCTACACCTTC. It codes for CASSPAGYGYTF.

This clone was detected a few times. The CDR3 bases are TGTGCCTGGAGTGTAAACGGTCAGGGGGAAGCTTTCTTT. This codes for CAWSVNGQGEAFF. The rearrangement joins TRBV30 to TRBJ1-1, with D tentatively TRBD1 (6 bases). Germline V lookup: CDR1 GTSNPN, CDR2 SVGIG (reference sequence). V gave up 0 bases and J gave up 8 bases, with 13 bases separating them. This CDR3 has 13 amino acids.

This chain connects TRBV27 to TRBJ2-1; 10 bases line up with TRBD1. V lost 4 bases, J lost 0 bases, and 0 bases stayed unmatched. Looked up from germline, CDR1 is MNHEY and CDR2 is SMNVEV (reference sequence). The CDR3 spans 15 residues. CDR3 amino acids: CASSWDRGSYNEQFF. As DNA, the CDR3 is TGTGCCAGCAGTTGGGACAGGGGCTCCTACAATGAGCAGTTCTTC.

The chain carries TRBV6-6 and TRBJ2-2, with 10 bases matching TRBD1. There are 14 residues in the CDR3. Per germline, CDR1 MNHNY and CDR2 SVGAGI (reference sequence). V was pared by 8 bases and J by 7 bases, with 7 bases of the junction left unmatched. CDR3: CASVDRGPDGELFF. In DNA form, the CDR3 reads TGTGCCAGCGTTGACAGGGGGCCTGACGGGGAGCTGTTTTTT.

V is TRBV25-1 and J is TRBJ1-2; D unclear. This CDR3 is built from 15 residues. V was pared by 4 bases and J by 0 bases, with 12 bases between. Germline CDR1 is MGHDK and CDR2 is SYGVNS. CDR3: CASSGGLTSNYGYTF. CDR3 DNA sequence: TGTGCCAGCAGTGGCGGGCTAACATCTAACTATGGCTACACCTTC.

This clone came up once. The chain is built from TRBV7-9 and TRBJ1-6, with 8 bases identical to TRBD1. Germline assignment: CDR1 SEHNR and CDR2 FQNEAQ (reference sequence). The CDR3 runs 14 residues. With V trimmed by 8 bases and J by 6 bases, 6 bases remained unmatched. This CDR3 reads CASGTRGPNSPLHF. In DNA, the CDR3 is TGTGCCAGCGGCACCAGGGGGCCTAATTCACCCCTCCACTTT. The full variable domain, with the rest looked up from reference TRBV7-9 and TRBJ1-6, is DTGVSQNPRHKITKRGQNVTFRCDPISEHNRLYWYRQTLGQGPEFLTYFQNEAQLEKSRLLSDRFSAERPKGSFSTLEIQRTEQGDSAMYLCASGTRGPNSPLHFGNGTRLTVT.

The chain carries TRBV5-1 and TRBJ1-1, with 7 bases fitting TRBD1. The CDR3 length is 15 residues. The V and J ends lost 4 bases and 0 bases, in that order; junction bases with no gene match: 6. Germline V gives CDR1 SGHRS, CDR2 YFSETQ. The CDR3 protein is CASSREGAVNTEAFF. CDR3 DNA sequence: TGCGCCAGCAGCCGTGAGGGGGCTGTGAACACTGAAGCTTTCTTT.

The CDR3 DNA sequence: TGTGCCAGCAGTCTTGGGACAGGGAAGGGCTACACCTTC. It translates to CASSLGTGKGYTF. The rearrangement uses TRBV28 and TRBJ1-2, with 9 nucleotides matching TRBD1. Germline V gene lookup returns CDR1 MDHEN and CDR2 SYDVKM. This CDR3 has 13 residues. With V trimmed by 5 bases and J by 8 bases, 6 bases remained unmatched.

V gene TRBV5-1 combines with J gene TRBJ2-7; the D is unclear. The germline V gene has CDR1 SGHRS and CDR2 YFSETQ. CDR3 length: 14 amino acids. The V end was cut by 4 bases, the J end by 3 bases, with 14 bases between. CDR3 nucleotides: TGCGCCAGCAGCCCTGGAGTCGCAAGCTACGAGCAGTACTTC. As protein: CASSPGVASYEQYF.

The genes are TRBV3-1 (or the pseudogene TRBV3-2) and TRBJ2-5; tentatively, D is TRBD1 (7 bases). The V end lost 0 bases, the J end lost 9 bases, and 11 bases lay between the germline ends. Germline lookup yields CDR1 LGHDT and CDR2 YNNKEL (reference sequence). The CDR3 sequence is 13 residues long. CDR3 sequence: CASSQDRGAAQYF. In DNA form, the CDR3 reads TGTGCCAGCAGCCAAGACAGGGGGGCGGCCCAGTACTTC.

The rearrangement joins TRBV6-2 or TRBV6-3 to TRBJ2-7; 8 positions match TRBD2. From germline, CDR1 is MNHEY and CDR2 SVGEGT. The length of the CDR3 is 15 residues. V was pared by 1 base and J by 4 bases, with 6 bases of the junction left unmatched. The CDR3 region has the DNA TGTGCCAGCAGTTACTTGTCGGGGGGGCTTTACGAGCAGTACTTC. Its protein product is CASSYLSGGLYEQYF.

V gene TRBV7-2 combines with J gene TRBJ1-6, with a tentative D call TRBD1 (6 bases). CDR1 SGHTA and CDR2 FQGNSA come from the germline V gene. The CDR3 has 14 residues. The V end lost 10 bases, the J end lost 7 bases, and 17 bases lay between the germline ends. Written as DNA, the CDR3 is TGTGCCACCAAGGAAGGACAGCTGAATTCACCCCTCCACTTT. It translates to CATKEGQLNSPLHF. The complete variable domain, with remaining parts taken from reference TRBV7-2 and TRBJ1-6, reads GAGVSQSPSNKVTEKGKDVELRCDPISGHTALYWYRQSLGQGLEFLIYFQGNSAPDKSGLPSDRFSAERTGGSVSTLTIQRTQQEDSAVYLCATKEGQLNSPLHFGNGTRLTVT.

The table lists this clone with a count of one. The V call is TRBV30, the J call TRBJ1-4, with 7 bases matching TRBD1. V lost 3 bases and J lost 6; bases outside the gene matches: 7. There are 14 residues in the CDR3. Germline values: CDR1 GTSNPN, CDR2 SVGIG (reference sequence). CDR3 protein: CAWRRQGGDEKLFF. The CDR3 coding sequence is TGTGCCTGGAGAAGACAGGGAGGTGATGAAAAACTGTTTTTT.